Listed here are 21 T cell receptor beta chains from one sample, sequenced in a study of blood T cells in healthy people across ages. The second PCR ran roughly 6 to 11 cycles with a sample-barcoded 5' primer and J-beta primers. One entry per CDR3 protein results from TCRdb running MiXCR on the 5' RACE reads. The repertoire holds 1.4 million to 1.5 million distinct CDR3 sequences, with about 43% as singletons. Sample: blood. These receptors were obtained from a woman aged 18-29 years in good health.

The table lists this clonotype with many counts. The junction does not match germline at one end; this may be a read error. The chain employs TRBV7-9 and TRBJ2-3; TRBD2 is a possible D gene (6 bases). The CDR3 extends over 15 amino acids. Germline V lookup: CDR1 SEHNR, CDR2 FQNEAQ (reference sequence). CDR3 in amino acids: CASSLGASGTDTQYF. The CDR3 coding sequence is TGTGCCAGCAGTTTAGGGGCTAGCGGCACAGATACGCAGTATTTT.

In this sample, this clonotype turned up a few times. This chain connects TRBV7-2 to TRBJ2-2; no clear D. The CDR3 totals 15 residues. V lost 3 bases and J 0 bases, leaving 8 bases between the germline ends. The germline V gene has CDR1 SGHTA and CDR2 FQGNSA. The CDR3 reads CASSLVAPNTGELFF. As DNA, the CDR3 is TGTGCCAGCAGCTTGGTGGCACCGAACACCGGGGAGCTGTTTTTT. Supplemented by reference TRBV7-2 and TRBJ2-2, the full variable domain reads GAGVSQSPSNKVTEKGKDVELRCDPISGHTALYWYRQSLGQGLEFLIYFQGNSAPDKSGLPSDRFSAERTGGSVSTLTIQRTQQEDSAVYLCASSLVAPNTGELFFGEGSRLTVL.

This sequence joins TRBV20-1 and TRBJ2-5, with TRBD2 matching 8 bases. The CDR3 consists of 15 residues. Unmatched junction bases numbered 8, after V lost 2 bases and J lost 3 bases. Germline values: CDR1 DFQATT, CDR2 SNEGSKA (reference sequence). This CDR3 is CSARTRGGLKETQYF. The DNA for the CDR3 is TGCAGTGCTAGAACTCGCGGGGGGCTAAAAGAGACCCAGTACTTC.

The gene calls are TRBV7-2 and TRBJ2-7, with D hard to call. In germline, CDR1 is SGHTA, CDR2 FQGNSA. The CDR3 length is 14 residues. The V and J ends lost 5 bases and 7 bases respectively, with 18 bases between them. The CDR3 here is CASSPGQMGNEQYF. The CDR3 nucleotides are TGTGCCAGCAGCCCCGGCCAGATGGGGAATGAGCAGTACTTC.

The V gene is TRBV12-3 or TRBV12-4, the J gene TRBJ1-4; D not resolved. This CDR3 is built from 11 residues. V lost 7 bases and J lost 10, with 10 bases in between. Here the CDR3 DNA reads TGTGCCAGCACTACTGGGAGAAAACTGTTTTTT. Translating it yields CASTTGRKLFF.

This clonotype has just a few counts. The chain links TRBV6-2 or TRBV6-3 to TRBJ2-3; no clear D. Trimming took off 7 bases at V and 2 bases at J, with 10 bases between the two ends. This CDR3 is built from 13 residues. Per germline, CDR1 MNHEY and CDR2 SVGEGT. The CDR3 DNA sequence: TGTGCCAGCACCGTCACCCCCACAGATACGCAGTATTTT. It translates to CASTVTPTDTQYF.

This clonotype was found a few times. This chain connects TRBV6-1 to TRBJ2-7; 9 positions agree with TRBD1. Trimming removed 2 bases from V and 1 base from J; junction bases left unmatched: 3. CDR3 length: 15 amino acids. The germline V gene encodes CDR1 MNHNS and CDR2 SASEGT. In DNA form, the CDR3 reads TGTGCCAGCAGTGAATATGGGACAGGGTCCTACGAGCAGTACTTC. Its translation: CASSEYGTGSYEQYF.

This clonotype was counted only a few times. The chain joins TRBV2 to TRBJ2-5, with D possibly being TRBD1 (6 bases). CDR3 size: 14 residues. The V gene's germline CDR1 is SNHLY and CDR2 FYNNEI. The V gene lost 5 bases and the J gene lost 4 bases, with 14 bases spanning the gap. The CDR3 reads CASSSWGRGETQYF. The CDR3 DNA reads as TGTGCCAGCAGTAGTTGGGGCAGGGGAGAGACCCAGTACTTC.

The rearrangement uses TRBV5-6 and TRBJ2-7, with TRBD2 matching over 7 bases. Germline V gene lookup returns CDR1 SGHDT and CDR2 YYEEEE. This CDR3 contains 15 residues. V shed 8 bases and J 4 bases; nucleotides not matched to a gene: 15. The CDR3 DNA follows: TGTGCCAGTTCCCAACCTCGGCTCGGGGGGTACGAGCAGTACTTC. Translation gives CASSQPRLGGYEQYF.

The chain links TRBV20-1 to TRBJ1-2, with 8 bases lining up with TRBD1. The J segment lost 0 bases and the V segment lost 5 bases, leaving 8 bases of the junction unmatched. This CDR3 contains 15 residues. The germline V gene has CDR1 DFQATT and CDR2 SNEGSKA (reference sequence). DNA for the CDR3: TGCAGTGCTTCCTTGGACAGGGCTTCTAACTATGGCTACACCTTC. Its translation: CSASLDRASNYGYTF.

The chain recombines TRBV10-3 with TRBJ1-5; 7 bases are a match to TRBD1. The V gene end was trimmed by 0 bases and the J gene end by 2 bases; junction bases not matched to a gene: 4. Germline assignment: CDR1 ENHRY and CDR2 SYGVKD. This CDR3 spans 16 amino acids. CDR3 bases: TGTGCCATCAGTGAGTCGAACAGGGGAGGCAATCAGCCCCAGCATTTT. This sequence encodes CAISESNRGGNQPQHF.

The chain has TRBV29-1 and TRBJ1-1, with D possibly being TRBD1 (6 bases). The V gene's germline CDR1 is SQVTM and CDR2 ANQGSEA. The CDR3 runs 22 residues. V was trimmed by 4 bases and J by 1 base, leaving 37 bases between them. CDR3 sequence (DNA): TGCAGCGTTGGTCGGCTTAAAGTCCGACCCCCCGGGACAAGCAACTCGAACACTGAAGCTTTCTTT. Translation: CSVGRLKVRPPGTSNSNTEAFF.

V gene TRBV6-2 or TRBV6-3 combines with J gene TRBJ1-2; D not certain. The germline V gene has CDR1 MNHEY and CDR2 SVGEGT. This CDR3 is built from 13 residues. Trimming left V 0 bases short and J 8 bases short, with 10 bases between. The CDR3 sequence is CASSYSRAGGYTF. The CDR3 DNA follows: TGTGCCAGCAGTTACTCGAGGGCTGGGGGCTACACCTTC.

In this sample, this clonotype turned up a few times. CDR3 coding DNA: TGTGCCAGCAGCTTAGAACTAGCGGGAGGGAAGTATTTT. As protein: CASSLELAGGKYF. The V and J genes are TRBV7-2 and TRBJ2-3; TRBD2 matches at 13 bases. The CDR3 is 13 amino acids. CDR1 and CDR2 from the germline V gene are SGHTA and FQGNSA. V gave up 1 base and J gave up 13 bases; unmatched junction bases: 2. Drawing the rest from reference TRBV7-2 and TRBJ2-3, the complete variable domain is GAGVSQSPSNKVTEKGKDVELRCDPISGHTALYWYRQSLGQGLEFLIYFQGNSAPDKSGLPSDRFSAERTGGSVSTLTIQRTQQEDSAVYLCASSLELAGGKYFGPGTRLTVL.

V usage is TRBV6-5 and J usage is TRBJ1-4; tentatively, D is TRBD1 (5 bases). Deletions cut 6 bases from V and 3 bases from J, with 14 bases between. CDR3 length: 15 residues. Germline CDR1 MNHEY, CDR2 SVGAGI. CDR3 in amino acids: CASRSSGNSNEKLFF. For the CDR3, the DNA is TGTGCCAGCAGATCGTCAGGGAATTCTAATGAAAAACTGTTTTTT.

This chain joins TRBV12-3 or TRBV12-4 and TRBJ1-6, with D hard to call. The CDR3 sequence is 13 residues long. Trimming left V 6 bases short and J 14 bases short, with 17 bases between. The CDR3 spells CASRNSRIGALHF. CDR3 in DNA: TGTGCCAGCAGGAATTCGCGGATCGGGGCCCTCCACTTT.

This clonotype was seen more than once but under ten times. CDR3 region: CSARDRIAGANEQFF. CDR3 DNA: TGCAGTGCTAGAGATAGAATAGCGGGAGCCAATGAGCAGTTCTTC. This chain connects TRBV20-1 to TRBJ2-1; TRBD2 matches 9 bases. The CDR3 is 15 residues long. The V gene end was trimmed by 0 bases and the J gene end by 6 bases; junction bases not matched to a gene: 6. Germline CDR1 is DFQATT and CDR2 is SNEGSKA (reference sequence).

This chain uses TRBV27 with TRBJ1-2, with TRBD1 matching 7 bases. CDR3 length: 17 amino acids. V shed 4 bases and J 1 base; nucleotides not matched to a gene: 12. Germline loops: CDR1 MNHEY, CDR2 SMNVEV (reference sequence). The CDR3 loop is CASSSNRGPFFNYGYTF. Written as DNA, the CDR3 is TGTGCCAGCAGTTCGAACAGGGGTCCCTTCTTTAACTATGGCTACACCTTC.

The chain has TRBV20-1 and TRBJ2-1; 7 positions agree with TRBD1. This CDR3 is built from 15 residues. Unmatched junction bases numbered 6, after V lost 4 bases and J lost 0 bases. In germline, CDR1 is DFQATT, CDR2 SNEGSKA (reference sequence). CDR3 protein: CSANLPGGSYNEQFF. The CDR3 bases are TGCAGTGCTAACCTCCCAGGGGGCTCCTACAATGAGCAGTTCTTC.

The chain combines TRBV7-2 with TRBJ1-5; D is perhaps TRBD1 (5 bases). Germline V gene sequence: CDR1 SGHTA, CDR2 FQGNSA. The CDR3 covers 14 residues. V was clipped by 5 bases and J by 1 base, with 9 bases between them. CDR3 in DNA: TGTGCCAGCAGCCCTTACAGGAGCAATCAGCCCCAGCATTTT. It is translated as CASSPYRSNQPQHF.

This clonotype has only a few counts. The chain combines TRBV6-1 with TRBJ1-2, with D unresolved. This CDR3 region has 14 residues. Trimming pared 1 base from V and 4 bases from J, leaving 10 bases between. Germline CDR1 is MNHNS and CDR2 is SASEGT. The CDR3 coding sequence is TGTGCCAGCAGTGAAGTGGGCGGCACCTATGGCTACACCTTC. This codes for CASSEVGGTYGYTF.